The source of this T cell receptor (beta chain) is a study of T cell repertoires in cytomegalovirus infection (dated by TCRdb to the late 2010s). A note on the overall study: The HLA type of each donor mattered for the analysis, because public TCR beta signatures pointed to carriage of CMV infection along with the matching HLA type.

Reads for this sample came from an Illumina HiSeq 1500. TCRdb reprocessing: public reads trimmed at Q25 with fastp, clones called with MiXCR, in-frame beta chains kept. Entries that share a CDR3 protein sequence are merged under the most common genes and DNA. The sample contains hundreds of thousands of distinct CDR3 sequences, approximately 24% of them found a single time. The biggest ten clones account for around 8% of the sample. Points the paper makes about the study in general: In both this cohort and an independent cohort of under 450 donors, the cumulative frequency of public TCR beta family members distinguished carriers of CMV infection plus the relevant HLA type. The ex vivo response was dominated by HLA-C-restricted CMV-specific TCR beta clonotypes, which also provided the single most frequent clonotype in two of eight donors.

The germline V gene sets CDR1 to SQVTM and CDR2 to ANQGSEA. From the cysteine up to the phenylalanine, the CDR3 has a length of 15 residues. Of all the DNA, just the CDR3 is kept, 45 bases in frame from base 1. V is pared back by 4 bases and J by 0 bases, with 12 bases lying between the germline termini. On this clonotype: Its antigen has not been determined. It has no much larger one-base neighbor in the sample; base qualities were not kept.

The clonotype was recovered from a human donor in good health (CMV status not recorded). Some clones in this sample may be carry-over from other donors' samples. Sequenced material: CD8+ T cells from PBMCs. The chain links TRBV29-1 with TRBJ2-2, with no D gene named confidently. In nucleotides, the sequence is TGCAGCGTTGTACTTCTTGTATCGAACACCGGGGAGCTGTTTTTT. Its protein product is CSVVLLVSNTGELFF.